This TCR beta chain was captured in a study of cytomegalovirus exposure and HLA in healthy donors. 13 Jbeta primers and 60 Vbeta primers were used for the PCR. The repertoire was sequenced with immunoSEQ multiplex PCR; TCRdb's copy has only in-frame clones and lacks some. The sample contains fewer than 95,000 clones, less than 85% of which appear only once. This TCR was recovered from a man in his forties in good health and CMV-seropositive. The sample consisted of PBMCs.

This CDR3 is CASSLRWTGVYEQYF. Here the CDR3 DNA reads TGTGCCAGCAGCTTGCGCTGGACAGGGGTATACGAGCAGTACTTC. The rearrangement links TRBV5-6 to TRBJ2-7, with TRBD1 matching over 9 bases. The V gene's germline CDR1 is SGHDT and CDR2 YYEEEE. The CDR3 loop spans 15 amino acids. V gave up 1 base and J gave up 4 bases; unmatched junction bases: 6.